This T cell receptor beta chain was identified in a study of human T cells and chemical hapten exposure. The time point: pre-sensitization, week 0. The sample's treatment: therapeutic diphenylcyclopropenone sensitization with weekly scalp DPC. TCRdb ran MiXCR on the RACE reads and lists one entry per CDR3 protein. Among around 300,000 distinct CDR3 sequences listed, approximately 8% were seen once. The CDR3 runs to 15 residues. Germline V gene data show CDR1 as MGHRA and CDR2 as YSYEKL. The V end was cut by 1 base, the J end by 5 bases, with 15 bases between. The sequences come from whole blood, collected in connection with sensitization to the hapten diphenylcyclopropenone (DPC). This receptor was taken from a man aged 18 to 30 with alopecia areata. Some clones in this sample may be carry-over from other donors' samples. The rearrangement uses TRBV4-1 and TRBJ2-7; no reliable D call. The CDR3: CASSQVVARTHEQYF. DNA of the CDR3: TGCGCCAGCAGCCAAGTAGTGGCGCGTACCCACGAGCAGTACTTC.